This is a list of T cell receptor beta chains from one sample in a study of control samples from healthy donors and cancer patients. The data were produced by immunoSEQ multiplex PCR, yet TCRdb's version contains in-frame clones alone and is incomplete. The profile shows about 190,000 clones, approximately 90% of them singletons. Specimen: blood. The receptors stem from a young man in good health. The CDR3 runs from the conserved cysteine through the conserved F or W. The D gene is left open where the match is weak. Only some rows state a clone size, as once, few, many or a class for expanded clones.

v_call	clone_size	d_call	cdr3_length	j_call	cdr3_aa	cdr3_nt
TRBV11-2	-	-	16	TRBJ2-2	CASSPTGTTNTGELFF	TGTGCCAGCAGCCCGACCGGGACAACGAACACCGGGGAGCTGTTTTTT
TRBV6-5	-	-	16	TRBJ1-5	CASSLTRRRGNQPQHF	TGTGCCAGCAGTTTGACCCGGAGGAGAGGCAATCAGCCCCAGCATTTT
TRBV18	-	-	14	TRBJ2-7	CASSPGDGTYEQYF	TGTGCCAGCTCACCCGGGGACGGTACCTACGAGCAGTACTTC
TRBV2	once	-	19	TRBJ1-6	CASSYGAPGLSSYNSPLHF	TGTGCCAGCAGTTACGGGGCGCCAGGACTGAGCTCCTATAATTCACCCCTCCACTTT
TRBV30	-	TRBD1	14	TRBJ1-4	CAWSVGTGSEKLFF	TGTGCCTGGAGTGTTGGGACAGGGAGTGAAAAACTGTTTTTT
TRBV7-9	-	-	13	TRBJ1-1	CASSLAWGAEAFF	TGTGCCAGCAGCTTAGCTTGGGGCGCGGAAGCTTTCTTT
TRBV5-1	once	-	12	TRBJ2-3	CASSGPTYTQYF	TGCGCCAGCAGCGGACCGACATATACGCAGTATTTT
TRBV15	-	TRBD1	15	TRBJ2-7	CATSSGQGGFYEQYF	TGTGCCACCAGCAGCGGACAGGGAGGATTCTACGAGCAGTACTTC
TRBV23-1	-	-	14	TRBJ1-5	CASRPGVMSQPQHF	TGCGCCAGCCGGCCGGGGGTTATGTCGCAGCCCCAGCATTTT
TRBV21-1	-	-	20	TRBJ1-5	CASSKEIQPGPTGSNQPQHF	TGTGCCAGCAGCAAAGAAATTCAACCAGGCCCGACAGGGAGCAATCAGCCCCAGCATTTT
TRBV6-5	-	TRBD2	15	TRBJ2-1	CASSSGTSGGNEQFF	TGTGCCAGCAGCTCCGGGACTAGCGGTGGCAATGAGCAGTTCTTC
TRBV7-2	-	-	17	TRBJ1-6	CASSGGTASSYNSPLHF	TGTGCCAGCAGCGGGGGGACCGCGAGCTCCTATAATTCACCCCTCCACTTT
TRBV5-1	-	-	15	TRBJ1-6	CASSLEAADNSPLHF	TGCGCCAGCAGCTTGGAGGCAGCAGATAATTCACCCCTCCACTTT
TRBV14	-	-	16	TRBJ2-2	CASSLFRGADTGELFF	TGTGCCAGCAGCCTCTTCAGGGGGGCAGACACCGGGGAGCTGTTTTTT
TRBV3-1/TRBV3-2	-	-	14	TRBJ1-1	CASSQGAGTTEAFF	TGTGCCAGCAGCCAAGGGGCCGGGACCACTGAAGCTTTCTTT
TRBV27	-	-	13	TRBJ1-3	CASSSSSGNTIYF	TGTGCCAGCAGTTCTAGCTCTGGAAACACCATATATTTT
TRBV3-1/TRBV3-2	-	TRBD1	14	TRBJ1-1	CASSRRGENTEAFF	TGTGCCAGCAGCCGCAGGGGGGAGAACACTGAAGCTTTCTTT
TRBV6-1	once	-	17	TRBJ1-2	CASSEAPRDSRNYGYTF	TGTGCCAGCAGTGAAGCGCCAAGGGACTCTCGTAACTATGGCTACACCTTC
TRBV5-4	-	TRBD1	13	TRBJ1-2	CASSRGQGLGYTF	TGTGCCAGCAGCCGTGGACAGGGGCTTGGCTACACCTTC
TRBV6-1	-	-	14	TRBJ1-2	CASSEGLRNYGYTF	TGTGCCAGCAGTGAAGGGCTTAGAAACTATGGCTACACCTTC
TRBV30	-	-	14	TRBJ1-2	CAWSVGVNSYGYTF	TGTGCCTGGAGTGTAGGGGTAAACTCATATGGCTACACCTTC
TRBV6-5	-	-	12	TRBJ1-2	CASSPGNGGYTF	TGTGCCAGCAGCCCCGGAAACGGGGGCTACACCTTC
TRBV19	-	TRBD1	14	TRBJ2-3	CATRQGAMTDTQYF	TGTGCCACGCGACAGGGGGCGATGACAGATACGCAGTATTTT
TRBV12-3/TRBV12-4	few	-	12	TRBJ1-1	CASRTHRAEAFF	TGTGCCAGCAGAACACACAGGGCTGAAGCTTTCTTT
TRBV7-9	-	TRBD1	16	TRBJ2-2	CASSRRTGLNTGELFF	TGTGCCAGCAGCCGACGGACAGGGCTGAACACCGGGGAGCTGTTTTTT
TRBV7-3	-	TRBD2	16	TRBJ2-2	CASSLLAGGNTGELFF	TGTGCCAGCAGCTTATTAGCGGGGGGAAACACCGGGGAGCTGTTTTTT
TRBV2	once	TRBD1	15	TRBJ1-2	CASSADRGPGYGYTF	TGTGCCAGCAGTGCTGACAGGGGGCCGGGGTATGGCTACACCTTC
TRBV27	-	TRBD1	13	TRBJ2-7	CATGQGGTYEQYF	TGTGCCACTGGACAGGGAGGAACCTACGAGCAGTACTTC